A single sample is the source of the 20 T cell receptor beta chains below, sequenced in a study of blood T cell repertoires in COVID-19. Using immunoSEQ multiplex PCR, the repertoire was profiled, and TCRdb retains in-frame clones only, with some absent. The sample includes approximately 73,000 clones, around 84% of them seen just once. The specimen was peripheral blood. These receptors were taken from a woman in her sixties or seventies with acute or convalescent COVID-19.

The chain employs TRBV6-5 and TRBJ2-3; 7 bases agree with TRBD2. V shed 8 bases and J 2 bases; nucleotides not matched to a gene: 7. The CDR3 length is 14 residues. Germline CDR1 is MNHEY and CDR2 is SVGAGI. CDR3: CASSLAISTDTQYF. Here the CDR3 DNA reads TGTGCCAGCTCACTAGCGATTTCCACAGATACGCAGTATTTT.

For the CDR3, the DNA is TGTGCCAGCAGCCAAGTAAGCGTTACGGAGCAGTACTTC. Encoded protein: CASSQVSVTEQYF. The chain recombines TRBV3-1 (or the pseudogene TRBV3-2) with TRBJ2-7; no firm D call. Trimming shortened V by 1 base and J by 7 bases, and 11 bases separated the two germline ends. Germline loops: CDR1 LGHDT, CDR2 YNNKEL (reference sequence). This CDR3 has 13 amino acids.

This clone has a single count. The V gene is TRBV3-1 (or the pseudogene TRBV3-2), the J gene TRBJ1-3; 10 positions agree with TRBD1. J was trimmed by 3 bases and V by 4 bases; bases with no gene match: 6. Germline CDR1 reads LGHDT; CDR2 reads YNNKEL (reference sequence). This CDR3 is 16 amino acids long. CDR3 bases: TGTGCCAGCAGCCCGGGACAGGGGCGAGGTGGAAACACCATATATTTT. Protein product: CASSPGQGRGGNTIYF.

The gene calls are TRBV2 and TRBJ2-5, with TRBD2 identical over 9 bases. This CDR3 contains 14 residues. V lost 2 bases to trimming and J lost 5 bases; unmatched junction nucleotides: 3. The germline CDR1 and CDR2 sequences are SNHLY and FYNNEI. The DNA of the CDR3 is TGTGCCAGCAGTGAATTGCGGGGGGGGGAGACCCAGTACTTC. It specifies CASSELRGGETQYF.

The chain recombines TRBV2 with TRBJ1-6, with D possibly being TRBD1 (6 bases). The CDR3 is 15 amino acids. CDR1 is SNHLY, CDR2 FYNNEI, per germline. V was cut by 6 bases and J by 9 bases, with 18 bases left in between. The DNA for the CDR3 is TGTGCCAGCAGGGCACAGGGAGGGATAATTTCACCCCTCCACTTT. It encodes CASRAQGGIISPLHF.

The chain recombines TRBV4-3 with TRBJ1-2; the D gene is possibly TRBD1 (6 bases). CDR3 length: 16 amino acids. The V gene's germline CDR1 is LGHNA and CDR2 YSLEER. Trimming removed 0 bases at V and 8 bases at J, with 19 bases between. The CDR3 region has the DNA TGCGCCAGCAGCCAAGATCCGGCGACAGGTGGGAAAGGCTACACCTTC. Translating it yields CASSQDPATGGKGYTF.

The chain carries TRBV13 and TRBJ2-1; a possible D gene is TRBD2 (5 bases). This CDR3 is built from 16 residues. The V end was cut by 2 bases, the J end by 0 bases, with 11 bases between. Looked up from germline, CDR1 is PRHDT and CDR2 is FYEKMQ (reference sequence). The CDR3 is CASSLSGSSSYNEQFF. CDR3 sequence (DNA): TGTGCCAGCAGCTTAAGCGGATCCAGCTCCTACAATGAGCAGTTCTTC.

This clone appeared once. The chain links TRBV19 to TRBJ2-1; 9 bases are a match to TRBD1. The germline gives CDR1 LNHDA, CDR2 SQIVND (reference sequence). V was clipped by 6 bases and J by 10 bases; unmatched bases: 13. The CDR3 loop spans 15 amino acids. The CDR3 reads CASSSGTGRFEEQFF. CDR3 nucleotides: TGTGCCAGTAGCTCCGGGACAGGGAGGTTTGAGGAGCAGTTCTTC.

The chain combines TRBV19 with TRBJ2-1, with 12 bases identical to TRBD2. The germline V gene has CDR1 LNHDA and CDR2 SQIVND (reference sequence). Trimming removed 4 bases from V and 9 bases from J; junction bases left unmatched: 4. CDR3 length equals 14 residues. The CDR3: CASSKLAGGGEQFF. Written as DNA, the CDR3 is TGTGCCAGTAGTAAACTAGCGGGGGGCGGTGAGCAGTTCTTC.

The J gene is TRBJ2-7, the V gene TRBV29-1; possibly TRBD2 for D (7 bases). The CDR3 extends over 12 amino acids. The V gene lost 6 bases and the J gene lost 6 bases, with 15 bases spanning the gap. Germline assignment: CDR1 SQVTM and CDR2 ANQGSEA. The CDR3, as DNA: TGCAGCGTAGGGGGGGTCGAACTCGAGCAGTACTTC. Its translation is CSVGGVELEQYF.

The V call is TRBV15, the J call TRBJ1-1; TRBD1 matches 7 bases. Trimming took 3 bases from V and 1 from J; bases not matched to a gene: 5. Germline values: CDR1 LNHNV, CDR2 YYDKDF (reference sequence). This CDR3 has 15 amino acids. CDR3 sequence reads: CATSREAGGNTEAFF. DNA of the CDR3: TGTGCCACCAGCAGGGAAGCAGGGGGGAACACTGAAGCTTTCTTT.

This clone was seen just once. The rearrangement links TRBV7-9 to TRBJ1-3; 9 bases are a match to TRBD1. The CDR3 has 16 amino acids. V lost 6 bases, J lost 4 bases, and 10 bases stayed unmatched. CDR1 is SEHNR, CDR2 FQNEAQ, per germline (reference sequence). DNA for the CDR3: TGTGCCAGCAGATCGGGACAGGGTCCACTCGGAAACACCATATATTTT. The encoded protein is CASRSGQGPLGNTIYF.

The chain recombines TRBV7-9 with TRBJ2-3; D is perhaps TRBD1 (6 bases). The CDR3 is 16 residues long. The ends were cut back, 0 bases at V and 0 bases at J, with 10 bases in the middle. Per germline, CDR1 SEHNR and CDR2 FQNEAQ (reference sequence). CDR3 residues: CASSLALTGSTDTQYF. CDR3 in DNA: TGTGCCAGCAGCTTAGCTCTGACAGGAAGCACAGATACGCAGTATTTT.

V is TRBV30 and J is TRBJ2-3, with D unresolved. The germline V and J ends were trimmed by 0 bases and 2 bases, with 9 bases remaining between them. Per germline, CDR1 GTSNPN and CDR2 SVGIG (reference sequence). The CDR3 sequence is 14 residues long. CDR3 residues: CAWSVSTATDTQYF. In DNA, the CDR3 is TGTGCCTGGAGTGTGTCCACAGCCACAGATACGCAGTATTTT.

The J gene is TRBJ2-7, the V gene TRBV5-1; 9 nucleotides agree with TRBD2. The CDR3 spans 15 residues. Germline CDR1 SGHRS, CDR2 YFSETQ. V trimming: 3 bases; J trimming: 0 bases; junction bases outside the gene matches: 4. The CDR3 DNA reads as TGCGCCAGCAGCTCATATAGCGGGAGCTCCTACGAGCAGTACTTC. Protein product: CASSSYSGSSYEQYF. The full variable domain, with the rest looked up from reference TRBV5-1 and TRBJ2-7, is KAGVTQTPRYLIKTRGQQVTLSCSPISGHRSVSWYQQTPGQGLQFLFEYFSETQRNKGNFPGRFSGRQFSNSRSEMNVSTLELGDSALYLCASSSYSGSSYEQYFGPGTRLTVT.

The chain links TRBV11-2 to TRBJ1-2, with 8 bases that match TRBD1. The CDR3 consists of 11 residues. With V trimmed by 3 bases and J by 13 bases, 4 bases remained unmatched. Germline V lookup: CDR1 SGHAT, CDR2 FQNNGV. The CDR3 loop reads CASSLWTGTTF. CDR3 nucleotide sequence: TGTGCCAGCAGCTTGTGGACAGGGACCACCTTC. Together with reference TRBV11-2 and TRBJ1-2, the CDR3 gives the full variable domain: EAGVAQSPRYKIIEKRQSVAFWCNPISGHATLYWYQQILGQGPKLLIQFQNNGVVDDSQLPKDRFSAERLKGVDSTLKIQPAKLEDSAVYLCASSLWTGTTFGSGTRLTVV.

Regarding this clone: The junction departs from germline at one end; a sequencing error may be responsible. The V call is TRBV30, the J call TRBJ2-3; TRBD2 aligns across 12 bases. Per germline, CDR1 GTSNPN and CDR2 SVGIG (reference sequence). The CDR3 contains 15 residues. The CDR3 reads CAWSRLAGDTHTQYF. The CDR3 DNA sequence: TGTGCCTGGAGTCGACTAGCGGGGGACACACATACGCAGTATTTT.

This clone appeared a few times. V is TRBV5-1 and J is TRBJ2-2, with TRBD1 as a possible D gene (7 bases). The CDR3 has 15 residues. V dropped 4 bases and J dropped 3 bases, with 13 bases sitting between them. Germline V gene data show CDR1 as SGHRS and CDR2 as YFSETQ. The CDR3 DNA reads as TGCGCCAGCAGCCCGCGGGACAGCTACACCGGGGAGCTGTTTTTT. Translation gives CASSPRDSYTGELFF.

V is TRBV4-3 and J is TRBJ2-1, with 16 positions matching TRBD2. The ends lost 2 bases at V and 12 bases at J; junction bases unmatched: 10. Germline V gives CDR1 LGHNA, CDR2 YSLEER. CDR3 length: 17 amino acids. In DNA form, the CDR3 reads TGCGCCAGCAGCCAAACCGGGACTAGCGGGGGGGCCAGGGTGCAGTTCTTC. Protein product: CASSQTGTSGGARVQFF.

The chain joins TRBV5-6 to TRBJ1-2, with 7 bases aligning to TRBD1. V shed 3 bases, J shed 7 bases, and the junction held 15 bases outside the gene matches. This CDR3 has 16 amino acids. Germline CDR1 and CDR2: SGHDT and YYEEEE. CDR3 sequence (DNA): TGTGCCAGCAGCTCTGACAGGGTTCCCCCCGCGGGTGGCTACACCTTC. This translates into CASSSDRVPPAGGYTF.